Detailed here is one T cell receptor beta chain. The data were taken from a study of CD4+ T cells in melanoma. Sequencing used immunoSEQ multiplex PCR; TCRdb keeps in-frame clones, though not all of them. The data show fewer than 150,000 clones, with around 90% seen just once and approximately 1.5% held by the top ten. The CDR3 is made up of 13 amino acids. Trimming removed 8 bases from V and 7 bases from J; junction bases left unmatched: 3. Germline lookup yields CDR1 LNHDA and CDR2 SQIVND (reference sequence). This TCR was recovered from a human donor with melanoma. The chain couples TRBV19 to TRBJ2-1; 12 bases align to TRBD2. The CDR3 sequence: CASRLAGENEQFF. CDR3 bases: TGTGCCAGTCGACTAGCGGGGGAGAATGAGCAGTTCTTC.